The T cell receptor beta chain described here comes from a study of T cells in Graves' hyperthyroidism and ophthalmopathy. This clonotype was seen at least ten times. A patient was excluded if there was uncontrolled infection, other autoimmune disease, pregnancy or lactation. Diagnoses were made from clinical symptoms, serum measures (thyroxine and TRAb), thyroid ultrasound and orbital computed tomography. PBMCs were derived from roughly 9.6 ml fresh peripheral blood. Using RNA transcripts as the source, TCR beta CDR3 regions were amplified. HTBI primers were used for first-round RT-PCR of the TCR CDR3. Each CDR3 protein gets one entry after TCRdb re-called the multiplex PCR reads with MiXCR. The table lists 620,000 or so distinct CDR3 sequences, about 14% of them singletons, with roughly an eighth in the top ten. The sequence was obtained from a woman aged 45-65 years with Graves' ophthalmopathy. Sequenced input: blood.

The CDR3, as DNA: TGTGCTAGTGGTTTCGGGTTAACAGGGGGCCAAGAGACCCAGTACTTC. Its protein is CASGFGLTGGQETQYF. The chain has TRBV12-5 and TRBJ2-5; TRBD1 matches at 8 bases. The CDR3 spans 16 residues. Trimming took 3 bases from V and 1 from J; bases not matched to a gene: 7. Germline V gene data show CDR1 as LGHNT and CDR2 as FRNRAP.